The 21 T cell receptor beta chains below come from one sample, sequenced in a study of Graves' ophthalmopathy and Graves' hyperthyroidism. Beta-chain TCR CDR3 regions were amplified from RNA transcripts. Scientists carried out first-round RT-PCR using HTBI primers and then a second-round multiplex PCR. TCRdb re-called the multiplex PCR reads with MiXCR, one entry per CDR3 protein. The data show about 210,000 distinct CDR3 sequences, roughly 27% seen once. The sequenced material came from peripheral blood. The receptors derive from a man aged 50 or older with Graves' ophthalmopathy.

This clonotype was counted many times. The chain joins TRBV12-3 or TRBV12-4 to TRBJ1-3; a weak D match, TRBD1 (5 bases). Trimming pared 4 bases from V and 3 bases from J, leaving 10 bases between. The length of the CDR3 is 14 residues. CDR3 protein: CASSSTGGGNTIYF. CDR3 DNA sequence: TGTGCCAGCAGTTCTACAGGTGGTGGAAACACCATATATTTT.

This clonotype was detected only once. The CDR3 nucleotides are TGTGCCAGCAAAGAGCCCGGGGACACCAATCAGCCCCAGCATTTT. Protein product: CASKEPGDTNQPQHF. The V and J genes are TRBV6-2 or TRBV6-3 and TRBJ1-5; maybe TRBD1 (6 bases). Germline V gene data show CDR1 as MNHEY and CDR2 as SVGEGT. The CDR3 spans 15 residues. Trimming pared 7 bases from V and 3 bases from J, leaving 16 bases between.

This clonotype has ten or more counts. The chain joins TRBV20-1 to TRBJ2-2, with TRBD1 matching 7 bases. CDR1 DFQATT and CDR2 SNEGSKA come from the germline V gene (reference sequence). The junction had 3 bases not matched to a gene; V was cut back by 2 bases and J by 3 bases. This CDR3 is built from 14 residues. The CDR3 region has the DNA TGCAGTGCTAGATGGCAGGGGGACACCGGGGAGCTGTTTTTT. This sequence encodes CSARWQGDTGELFF.

The V call is TRBV12-3 or TRBV12-4, the J call TRBJ1-1; D possibly corresponds to TRBD1 (6 bases). The CDR3 consists of 13 residues. V shed 2 bases and J shed 6 bases, with 10 bases lying between them. CDR3 DNA: TGTGCCAGCAGTTTAATGGGGGCTGCTGAAGCTTTCTTT. Translated, it gives CASSLMGAAEAFF.

This sequence joins TRBV4-1 and TRBJ1-2, with 7 bases identical to TRBD1. The CDR3 extends over 16 amino acids. Trimming took 0 bases from V and 6 from J; bases not matched to a gene: 10. Germline-derived CDR1 and CDR2 are MGHRA and YSYEKL. As DNA, the CDR3 is TGCGCCAGCAGCCAAGATTTTCCCCCGCAGGGGGATGGCTACACCTTC. Translation: CASSQDFPPQGDGYTF.

This clonotype was recorded at least ten times. The J gene is TRBJ2-7, the V gene TRBV5-1; TRBD1 is a possible D gene (7 bases). V was shortened by 4 bases and J by 6 bases, with 20 bases between the two germline ends. CDR1 is SGHRS, CDR2 YFSETQ, per germline. The CDR3 covers 15 residues. The CDR3 spells CASSGFGGPGGEQYF. CDR3 coding DNA: TGCGCCAGCAGCGGATTTGGGGGGCCAGGGGGCGAGCAGTACTTC.

At least ten counts were recorded for this clonotype. J is TRBJ1-2 and V is TRBV13, with unresolved D. V gave up 1 base and J gave up 2 bases, with 8 bases separating them. Per the germline V gene, CDR1 is PRHDT and CDR2 is FYEKMQ (reference sequence). The length of the CDR3 is 14 residues. This CDR3 reads CASSLAPENYGYTF. CDR3 nucleotide sequence: TGTGCCAGCAGCTTAGCCCCGGAAAACTATGGCTACACCTTC.

This clonotype was observed many times. The V call is TRBV5-1, the J call TRBJ1-1; D call uncertain. V dropped 5 bases and J dropped 0 bases, with 8 bases sitting between them. This CDR3 is built from 13 residues. The germline gives CDR1 SGHRS, CDR2 YFSETQ. The CDR3 sequence is CASRNRLNTEAFF. Written as DNA, the CDR3 is TGCGCCAGCAGGAACAGACTGAACACTGAAGCTTTCTTT.

This clonotype was counted ten times or more. The chain couples TRBV20-1 to TRBJ2-7; 7 bases line up with TRBD1. The germline V gene has CDR1 DFQATT and CDR2 SNEGSKA (reference sequence). V trimming: 1 base; J trimming: 6 bases; junction bases outside the gene matches: 3. The CDR3 is made up of 12 amino acids. The DNA of the CDR3 is TGCAGTGCTAGAGGTGGGACAGCCGAGCAGTACTTC. It codes for CSARGGTAEQYF.

V usage is TRBV12-3 or TRBV12-4 and J usage is TRBJ2-5, with D uncertain. V was pared by 3 bases and J by 3 bases, with 17 bases between. This CDR3 is 16 amino acids long. The CDR3 DNA reads TGTGCCAGCAGTTTCCACCCGCCCCGAACCAAAGAGACCCAGTACTTC. Amino acid sequence: CASSFHPPRTKETQYF.

CDR3 sequence reads: CASSVDPTALETQYF. DNA of the CDR3: TGTGCCAGCAGCGTAGACCCTACGGCGTTAGAGACCCAGTACTTC. This chain joins TRBV9 and TRBJ2-5; the D is unclear. The ends were cut back, 0 bases at V and 4 bases at J, with 13 bases in the middle. This CDR3 is built from 15 residues. Germline V CDR1 and CDR2: SGDLS, YYNGEE.

The table lists this clonotype with many counts. The CDR3 here is CASSLVGPGQPQHF. DNA of the CDR3: TGTGCCAGCAGCTTGGTGGGACCGGGTCAGCCCCAGCATTTT. The V and J genes are TRBV5-6 and TRBJ1-5, with D perhaps matching TRBD1 (5 bases). Germline CDR1 SGHDT, CDR2 YYEEEE. The CDR3 spans 14 residues. Trimming pared 0 bases from V and 6 bases from J, leaving 10 bases between.

This clonotype was recorded many times. The chain combines TRBV6-5 with TRBJ1-1; 7 bases agree with TRBD1. V was clipped by 7 bases and J by 3 bases; unmatched bases: 8. Germline assignment: CDR1 MNHEY and CDR2 SVGAGI. This CDR3 is built from 14 residues. The CDR3, as DNA: TGTGCCAGCAACCGACAGGGTGGTTACACTGAAGCTTTCTTT. Protein product: CASNRQGGYTEAFF.

This clonotype occurred many times. The rearrangement links TRBV19 to TRBJ1-2; D perhaps matches TRBD1 (5 bases). CDR3 size: 15 residues. The germline V gene has CDR1 LNHDA and CDR2 SQIVND (reference sequence). Trimming took off 5 bases at V and 6 bases at J, with 19 bases between the two ends. The CDR3 coding sequence is TGTGCCAGTAGTTTTTCTGTGGGGCCGGCGGATGGCTACACCTTC. Amino acid sequence: CASSFSVGPADGYTF.

At least ten counts were recorded for this clonotype. The chain couples TRBV2 to TRBJ2-2, with 8 bases matching TRBD2. The CDR3 is made up of 13 amino acids. V lost 8 bases and J lost 8; bases outside the gene matches: 7. CDR1 and CDR2 from the germline V gene are SNHLY and FYNNEI. CDR3 nucleotide sequence: TGTGCCAGCTCCCCGGGAGGGCCGGGGGAGCTGTTTTTT. Protein product: CASSPGGPGELFF.

There are many counts of this clonotype. V and J are TRBV2 and TRBJ2-7; D not resolved. This CDR3 comprises 10 residues. The germline gives CDR1 SNHLY, CDR2 FYNNEI. The ends were cut back, 8 bases at V and 5 bases at J, with 7 bases in the middle. This CDR3 is CASLRDEQYF. CDR3 nucleotides: TGTGCCAGCCTCCGGGACGAGCAGTACTTC.

V usage is TRBV27 and J usage is TRBJ2-7; 13 bases fit TRBD2. Germline trimming cut 5 bases from V and 5 bases from J; bases unmatched to any gene: 9. Germline CDR1 is MNHEY and CDR2 is SMNVEV (reference sequence). The CDR3 length is 16 residues. CDR3 in DNA: TGTGCCAGCAGTCCCTACCCACTAGCGGGAGGGAACGAGCAGTACTTC. Encoded protein: CASSPYPLAGGNEQYF.

This clonotype was recorded at least ten times. V is TRBV10-1 and J is TRBJ2-7; tentatively, D is TRBD2 (6 bases). The CDR3 runs 14 residues. The germline CDR1 and CDR2 sequences are WNHNN and SYGVQD (reference sequence). Trimming pared 8 bases from V and 4 bases from J, leaving 18 bases between. The CDR3 sequence is CASSPLRDGYEQYF. CDR3 DNA sequence: TGCGCCAGCTCCCCCTTGCGGGACGGATACGAGCAGTACTTC.

In its sample, this clonotype was seen many times. CDR3 coding DNA: TGTGCCAGCACCCTAGGGGGGGCCGCCTATGCCGATACGCAGTATTTT. This codes for CASTLGGAAYADTQYF. V is TRBV11-1 and J is TRBJ2-3, with D possibly being TRBD2 (7 bases). Germline V gene lookup returns CDR1 SGHAT and CDR2 FQDESV (reference sequence). CDR3 length equals 16 residues. V lost 7 bases, J lost 6 bases, and 23 bases lay in between.

V and J are TRBV6-2 or TRBV6-3 and TRBJ2-7; TRBD2 matches at 7 bases. Trimming cost V 2 bases and J 5 bases; bases outside gene matches: 6. The CDR3 has 14 amino acids. Germline CDR1 reads MNHEY; CDR2 reads SVGEGT. The CDR3 coding sequence is TGTGCCAGCAGTTACGTCGGGAGGCAGGACGAGCAGTACTTC. This encodes CASSYVGRQDEQYF.

In this sample, this clonotype turned up many times. This chain links TRBV28 with TRBJ2-7, with D possibly being TRBD1 or TRBD2 (6 bases each). CDR3 size: 14 residues. CDR1 is MDHEN and CDR2 is SYDVKM in the germline V gene. The V and J ends lost 6 bases and 2 bases respectively, with 14 bases between them. The DNA of the CDR3 is TGTGCCAGCAGCCTCCGGGGGCTTACCTACGAGCAGTACTTC. Protein sequence: CASSLRGLTYEQYF.